This TCR beta chain was sequenced in a study of blood T cell repertoires in COVID-19. About the research overall: Acute and convalescent COVID-19 samples came from the United States, Italy and Spain.

V dropped 2 bases and J dropped 0 bases, with 10 bases sitting between them. Per the germline V gene, CDR1 is SNHLY and CDR2 is FYNNEI. The CDR3 has 15 residues. The repertoire was sequenced with immunoSEQ multiplex PCR; TCRdb's copy has only in-frame clones and lacks some. The table records 70,000 to 100,000 clones, 65% to 85% of them present only once. This clone has just a few counts. The rearrangement links TRBV2 to TRBJ1-2, with a tentative D call TRBD1 (5 bases). The TCR originated in an elderly woman with acute or convalescent COVID-19. Sequenced material: peripheral blood. CDR3 amino acids: CASSEIGTANYGYTF. CDR3 in DNA: TGTGCCAGCAGTGAAATAGGGACTGCTAACTATGGCTACACCTTC.